Below are 18 T cell receptor beta chains sequenced from a single sample in a study of shared clonotypes between healthy human individuals. TCRdb's table, derived via immunoSEQ multiplex PCR, lists solely in-frame clones and lacks some. This table has roughly 1,600,000 clones, about 98.5% appearing once. The sequenced sample consisted of naive CD4+ T cells sorted from blood. The subset: CD45RA+ positively selected. The source of these receptors is a man aged 30 to 45 in good health.

The chain employs TRBV29-1 and TRBJ1-1; D unresolved. Germline lookup yields CDR1 SQVTM and CDR2 ANQGSEA. The CDR3 runs to 13 residues. V lost 3 bases to trimming and J lost 10 bases, with 18 bases between them. CDR3 in amino acids: CSVEVGNERGAFF. The CDR3 nucleotides read TGCAGCGTTGAGGTGGGAAACGAACGAGGAGCTTTCTTT.

V and J are TRBV5-4 and TRBJ2-1; 8 nucleotides match TRBD2. Germline V gene lookup returns CDR1 SGHNT and CDR2 YYREEE (reference sequence). V shed 3 bases, J shed 6 bases, and the junction held 11 bases outside the gene matches. The CDR3 consists of 16 residues. The CDR3 region is CASSSRWTSLRNEQFF. Here the CDR3 DNA reads TGTGCCAGCAGCTCCCGTTGGACTAGCTTGCGCAATGAGCAGTTCTTC.

This CDR3 reads CASSPQVGAYNEQFF. The CDR3 region has the DNA TGTGCCAGCAGCCCCCAGGTAGGCGCCTACAATGAGCAGTTCTTC. The V gene is TRBV11-2, the J gene TRBJ2-1; no reliable D call. V shed 5 bases and J shed 2 bases, with 13 bases lying between them. The CDR3 is 15 amino acids. Germline V gene data show CDR1 as SGHAT and CDR2 as FQNNGV.

The chain uses TRBV5-6 and TRBJ1-1; no definite D call. Trimming shortened V by 7 bases and J by 4 bases, and 17 bases separated the two germline ends. The CDR3 is made up of 14 amino acids. Germline CDR1 reads SGHDT; CDR2 reads YYEEEE. CDR3 protein: CASLRSPPPTEAFF. DNA for the CDR3: TGTGCCAGCCTCAGGTCTCCTCCGCCCACTGAAGCTTTCTTT.

The chain recombines TRBV18 with TRBJ2-2; 7 positions agree with TRBD2. V gave up 1 base and J gave up 2 bases; unmatched junction bases: 7. The CDR3 is 17 amino acids. CDR1 and CDR2 (germline): KGHSH, LQKENI. The CDR3 loop is CASSPRGRGPNTGELFF. The CDR3 DNA follows: TGTGCCAGCTCACCACGCGGGAGAGGGCCAAACACCGGGGAGCTGTTTTTT.

Comments on this clone: Distinct nucleotide sequences in the sample also encode this CDR3. The rearrangement links TRBV11-3 to TRBJ2-1; no clear D gene. The CDR3 length is 12 residues. Germline CDR1 and CDR2: SGHNT and YENEEA. Trimming left V 5 bases short and J 6 bases short, with 8 bases between. CDR3 amino acids: CASSPGSNEQFF. In DNA form, the CDR3 reads TGTGCCAGCAGCCCCGGAAGCAATGAGCAGTTCTTC.

The chain is built from TRBV7-2 and TRBJ1-5; perhaps TRBD1 as D (5 bases). The CDR3 length is 14 residues. Trimming took 4 bases from V and 1 from J, leaving 8 bases between them. CDR1 and CDR2 from the germline V gene are SGHTA and FQGNSA. The CDR3 DNA follows: TGTGCCAGCAGCTGGACACCGAGCAATCAGCCCCAGCATTTT. Translation gives CASSWTPSNQPQHF.

The rearrangement uses TRBV13 and TRBJ2-1, with 14 positions matching TRBD2. The CDR3 is made up of 16 amino acids. J was trimmed by 4 bases and V by 5 bases; bases with no gene match: 4. Germline values: CDR1 PRHDT, CDR2 FYEKMQ (reference sequence). The CDR3: CASSPRLAGGYNEQFF. The CDR3 nucleotides are TGTGCCAGCAGCCCCAGACTAGCGGGAGGGTACAATGAGCAGTTCTTC.

The chain recombines TRBV5-5 with TRBJ1-2, with 7 bases matching TRBD1. The CDR3 has 14 amino acids. V lost 4 bases to trimming and J lost 4 bases; unmatched junction nucleotides: 7. Germline V gene data show CDR1 as SGHKS and CDR2 as YYEKEE (reference sequence). Written as DNA, the CDR3 is TGTGCCAGCAGCCCCCGGCAGGGGGGCTATGGCTACACCTTC. This translates into CASSPRQGGYGYTF. Variable domain in full (rest from reference TRBV5-5 and TRBJ1-2): DAGVTQSPTHLIKTRGQQVTLRCSPISGHKSVSWYQQVLGQGPQFIFQYYEKEERGRGNFPDRFSARQFPNYSSELNVNALLLGDSALYLCASSPRQGGYGYTFGSGTRLTVV.

This chain uses TRBV10-3 with TRBJ2-7; D may be TRBD1 or TRBD2 (6 bases each). The V end lost 8 bases, the J end lost 7 bases, and 12 bases lay between the germline ends. The germline V gene encodes CDR1 ENHRY and CDR2 SYGVKD. CDR3 length: 11 residues. The CDR3 nucleotides are TGTGCCATCTTGGGGGGCGGGGAGCAGTACTTC. Encoded protein: CAILGGGEQYF.

This chain links TRBV29-1 with TRBJ1-2; 9 bases are shared with TRBD1. CDR3 length equals 15 residues. Trimming at V came to 6 bases and at J to 6 bases, leaving 14 bases not matched to a gene. CDR1 is SQVTM and CDR2 is ANQGSEA in the germline V gene. CDR3 sequence (DNA): TGCAGCGTGGGGGCAACCGGGACAGGGCTGGATGGCTACACCTTC. This gives the protein CSVGATGTGLDGYTF.

This sequence joins TRBV28 and TRBJ2-3; D gene ambiguous. Germline CDR1 and CDR2: MDHEN and SYDVKM. The CDR3 has 12 residues. V lost 10 bases and J 1 base, leaving 9 bases between the germline ends. CDR3 in amino acids: CATFLGTDTQYF. CDR3 nucleotide sequence: TGTGCCACCTTTCTGGGCACAGATACGCAGTATTTT.

CDR3 nucleotide sequence: TGTGCCAGCAGCTTTACCGGGAAACGTCGTGGATCTGAAAAACTGTTTTTT. It yields the protein CASSFTGKRRGSEKLFF. This chain links TRBV7-9 with TRBJ1-4; D unresolved. This CDR3 spans 17 amino acids. Germline CDR1 SEHNR, CDR2 FQNEAQ (reference sequence). V was cut by 3 bases and J by 7 bases, with 21 bases left in between.

The chain recombines TRBV18 with TRBJ2-3, with 7 positions matching TRBD1. V shed 3 bases, J shed 2 bases, and the junction held 8 bases outside the gene matches. Looked up from germline, CDR1 is KGHSH and CDR2 is LQKENI. The CDR3 is 16 residues long. The CDR3 spells CASSPNSQGNTDTQYF. CDR3 DNA sequence: TGTGCCAGCTCACCCAATTCACAGGGGAACACAGATACGCAGTATTTT.

This rearrangement joins TRBV2 to TRBJ2-3, with 8 bases identical to TRBD1. V was pared by 7 bases and J by 0 bases, with 3 bases of the junction left unmatched. CDR1 and CDR2 (germline): SNHLY, FYNNEI. The CDR3 runs to 14 residues. The CDR3 DNA is TGTGCCAGCACTAGGGACAGGAGCACAGATACGCAGTATTTT. Its protein product is CASTRDRSTDTQYF.

CDR3 region: CASSQDIGGSAFPYEQYF. In DNA form, the CDR3 reads TGTGCCAGCAGCCAAGATATCGGCGGGAGTGCGTTTCCCTACGAGCAGTACTTC. The chain combines TRBV14 with TRBJ2-7; 7 bases align to TRBD2. Germline lookup yields CDR1 SGHDN and CDR2 FVKESK. The ends lost 0 bases at V and 2 bases at J; junction bases unmatched: 13. This CDR3 contains 18 residues.

J is TRBJ2-3 and V is TRBV27; 9 bases agree with TRBD2. V trimming: 6 bases; J trimming: 4 bases; junction bases outside the gene matches: 5. This CDR3 region has 14 residues. Per germline, CDR1 MNHEY and CDR2 SMNVEV (reference sequence). The CDR3 region has the DNA TGTGCCAGCAGGCCTTGGACTAGCGCAGATACGCAGTATTTT. It encodes CASRPWTSADTQYF.

Concerning this clone itself: The sample has other DNA sequences that encode this CDR3 too. The V gene is TRBV20-1, the J gene TRBJ2-5; no firm D call. CDR3 length: 10 amino acids. V gave up 5 bases and J gave up 2 bases, with 3 bases separating them. Germline CDR1 DFQATT, CDR2 SNEGSKA (reference sequence). This chain's CDR3 is CSAVQETQYF. The DNA of the CDR3 is TGCAGTGCTGTTCAAGAGACCCAGTACTTC.